This T cell receptor beta chain was obtained from a study of shared clonotypes between healthy human individuals. Whole-study findings and limits: Compared with memory subsets, naive subsets generally had larger estimated richness.

The CDR3 consists of 13 residues. After removal of 3 bases from V and 6 bases from J, the junction contained 1 base not matched to a gene. Germline V gene data show CDR1 as SGHTA and CDR2 as FQGNSA. Turning to this clone: Its antigen is unknown.

Clones were sequenced by immunoSEQ multiplex PCR, and TCRdb holds only the in-frame ones, with some missing. The sample contains fewer than 400,000 clones, about 74% of which appear only once. Sequencing was done on a sample of memory CD4+ T cells sorted from blood. This sample's subset: CD45RA-negative fraction. The chain links TRBV7-2 to TRBJ2-4, with 8 bases aligning to TRBD1. The receptor was derived from a man aged 25 to 40 in good health. This chain's CDR3 is CASSLDRVNIQYF. CDR3 coding DNA: TGTGCCAGCAGCTTGGACAGGGTAAACATTCAGTACTTC.